This TCR beta chain comes out of a study of blood T cell repertoires in COVID-19. Study-level background: COVID-19 samples, acute and convalescent, were from the United States, Italy and Spain. T cells, B-cell-depleted T cells, or PBMCs supplied cDNA or gDNA.

Study processing details: Amplification from reference gene primers served as the basis for estimated nucleated cell counts. The table came from immunoSEQ multiplex PCR; TCRdb's copy has only in-frame clones and leaves some out. V, J and clone size derive from that table, while D and trimming were established from the DNA sequence. Counted here are over 250,000 clones, 70% to 90% occurring once; the ten biggest clones make up more than 9.5%. V was clipped by 3 bases and J by 3 bases; unmatched bases: 3. The length of the CDR3 is 15 residues. The germline V gene encodes CDR1 KGHSH and CDR2 LQKENI. The sample comprised peripheral blood. This rearrangement joins TRBV18 to TRBJ2-2, with TRBD2 identical over 8 bases. This TCR was sampled from a woman in her seventies with acute or convalescent COVID-19. CDR3 in DNA: TGTGCCAGCTCACCTACTAGCGGTCACACCGGGGAGCTGTTTTTT. Translated: CASSPTSGHTGELFF.